Below are 26 T cell receptor beta chains sequenced from a single sample in a study of T cells after yellow fever vaccination. TCRdb reprocessed the 5' RACE reads via MiXCR and lists one record per CDR3 protein. The top ten clones hold roughly a sixth of a sample with about 580,000 distinct CDR3 sequences, about a sixth of them seen once. The sequencing here drew on PBMCs, taken less than 6 days after the first yellow fever vaccination. The origin of the receptors is a man younger than 30 who received the YFV17D yellow fever vaccine.

This clonotype appeared a few times. The J gene is TRBJ2-7, the V gene TRBV14; D perhaps matches TRBD2 (5 bases). The CDR3 is 13 residues long. Between the trimmed V and J ends, which lost 0 bases and 3 bases, there was a span of 6 bases. Germline loops: CDR1 SGHDN, CDR2 FVKESK. The CDR3 is CASSQDGDYEQYF. CDR3 DNA sequence: TGTGCCAGCAGCCAAGACGGGGACTACGAGCAGTACTTC.

The rearrangement links TRBV6-2 or TRBV6-3 to TRBJ2-5, with no clear D. CDR1 MNHEY and CDR2 SVGEGT come from the germline V gene. CDR3 length: 18 residues. The V end was cut by 6 bases, the J end by 3 bases, with 26 bases between. CDR3 region: CASSQDLWERAREETQYF. The CDR3 bases are TGTGCCAGCAGCCAAGACCTCTGGGAAAGGGCTCGGGAAGAGACCCAGTACTTC.

Only one count was recorded for this clonotype. A read error may be the cause here, since a much bigger clone is one base away. V and J are TRBV12-3 or TRBV12-4 and TRBJ1-5; maybe TRBD1 (6 bases). V was clipped by 3 bases and J by 7 bases, with 10 bases between them. This CDR3 contains 13 residues. CDR3 residues: CASSFSRGQPQHF. CDR3 nucleotides: TGTGCCAGCAGTTTTAGCAGGGGACAGCCCCAGCATTTT.

This clonotype was seen only a few times. This chain links TRBV4-1 with TRBJ1-1; maybe TRBD1 (5 bases). Germline V gives CDR1 MGHRA, CDR2 YSYEKL. V lost 0 bases, J lost 10 bases, and 9 bases lay in between. This CDR3 has 12 residues. The DNA for the CDR3 is TGCGCCAGCAGCCAAGAGGGGGGGGGAGCTTTCTTT. It is translated as CASSQEGGGAFF.

The rearrangement uses TRBV6-1 and TRBJ2-1; TRBD2 agrees at 9 bases. CDR1 and CDR2 (germline): MNHNS, SASEGT. Trimming cost V 6 bases and J 2 bases; bases outside gene matches: 2. The CDR3 runs 14 residues. DNA of the CDR3: TGTGCCAGCAGAGTAGCGGGGGCCTACAATGAGCAGTTCTTC. Translating it yields CASRVAGAYNEQFF.

This clonotype has more than one count but fewer than ten. This chain joins TRBV5-1 and TRBJ2-5; D is unresolved. The CDR3 consists of 14 residues. Germline CDR1 is SGHRS and CDR2 is YFSETQ. V lost 6 bases to trimming and J lost 5 bases, with 17 bases between them. In DNA, the CDR3 is TGCGCCAGCACCGCGGCGGAAGCTCTGGAGACCCAGTACTTC. Residues: CASTAAEALETQYF.

The rearrangement links TRBV27 to TRBJ2-5; D is tentatively TRBD1 or TRBD2 (5 bases each). V was shortened by 7 bases and J by 3 bases, with 15 bases between the two germline ends. The CDR3 spans 14 residues. CDR1 and CDR2 (germline): MNHEY, SMNVEV (reference sequence). For the CDR3, the DNA is TGTGCCAGCAAGTCATTGGGACCTGAAGAGACCCAGTACTTC. Its protein is CASKSLGPEETQYF.

This clonotype was seen at least ten times. The V and J genes are TRBV5-4 and TRBJ2-1, with 9 bases identical to TRBD1. This CDR3 spans 15 amino acids. Looked up from germline, CDR1 is SGHNT and CDR2 is YYREEE (reference sequence). V lost 4 bases, J lost 4 bases, and 6 bases stayed unmatched. The CDR3 DNA sequence: TGTGCCAGCAGCAAGGGACAGGGTTTGTACAATGAGCAGTTCTTC. This sequence encodes CASSKGQGLYNEQFF. Full variable domain (remainder filled in from reference TRBV5-4 and TRBJ2-1): ETGVTQSPTHLIKTRGQQVTLRCSSQSGHNTVSWYQQALGQGPQFIFQYYREEENGRGNFPPRFSGLQFPNYSSELNVNALELDDSALYLCASSKGQGLYNEQFFGPGTRLTVL.

The genes are TRBV9 and TRBJ1-2; D is undetermined. CDR1 SGDLS and CDR2 YYNGEE come from the germline V gene. This CDR3 is 14 amino acids long. V gave up 4 bases and J gave up 8 bases, with 18 bases separating them. The CDR3 DNA reads TGTGCCAGCAGCCTAGCCCATATGGAGGACGGCTACACCTTC. Protein product: CASSLAHMEDGYTF.

The chain links TRBV18 to TRBJ2-3, with 8 bases lining up with TRBD2. After removal of 3 bases from V and 3 bases from J, the junction contained 8 bases not matched to a gene. The CDR3 contains 16 residues. Germline V gene data show CDR1 as KGHSH and CDR2 as LQKENI. The CDR3 bases are TGTGCCAGCTCACCGTCAAGCGGGGGTATGACAGATACGCAGTATTTT. Protein product: CASSPSSGGMTDTQYF.

This clonotype was observed a few times. The chain employs TRBV7-2 and TRBJ2-5, with TRBD2 matching 7 bases. Trimming took 5 bases from V and 2 from J; bases not matched to a gene: 8. This CDR3 contains 15 residues. CDR1 is SGHTA and CDR2 is FQGNSA in the germline V gene. The CDR3 sequence: CASSQGGRGQETQYF. DNA for the CDR3: TGTGCCAGCAGCCAAGGTGGGAGGGGACAAGAGACCCAGTACTTC.

The chain combines TRBV9 with TRBJ2-1; 8 nucleotides match TRBD2. V lost 4 bases and J lost 1; bases outside the gene matches: 4. CDR1 and CDR2 (germline): SGDLS, YYNGEE. This CDR3 spans 15 amino acids. CDR3 in DNA: TGTGCCAGCAGCCCCGGGACTAGATCCTACAATGAGCAGTTCTTC. Translating gives CASSPGTRSYNEQFF.

The chain joins TRBV27 to TRBJ2-2, with a possible D match to TRBD2 (5 bases). V lost 3 bases, J lost 10 bases, and 18 bases lay in between. The CDR3 length is 15 residues. Germline V gene lookup returns CDR1 MNHEY and CDR2 SMNVEV (reference sequence). The CDR3 sequence is CASSFPVGEGAELFF. In nucleotides, the CDR3 is TGTGCCAGCAGTTTCCCCGTGGGCGAGGGTGCGGAGCTGTTTTTT.

The chain is built from TRBV5-4 and TRBJ2-7; 9 nucleotides agree with TRBD2. From germline, CDR1 is SGHNT and CDR2 YYREEE (reference sequence). The length of the CDR3 is 15 residues. The V gene end was trimmed by 2 bases and the J gene end by 5 bases; junction bases not matched to a gene: 8. The CDR3 DNA reads as TGTGCCAGCAGCTTTGGGCGGGGGGGCCGGGACGAGCAGTACTTC. Its translation is CASSFGRGGRDEQYF.

The V call is TRBV11-1, the J call TRBJ2-2, with 9 bases that match TRBD1. The CDR3 extends over 20 amino acids. V shed 7 bases, J shed 4 bases, and the junction held 22 bases outside the gene matches. The germline gives CDR1 SGHAT, CDR2 FQDESV (reference sequence). The CDR3 loop is CASTHWGEDRGLIGTGELFF. DNA of the CDR3: TGTGCCAGCACCCACTGGGGTGAGGACAGGGGCCTTATTGGCACCGGGGAGCTGTTTTTT.

The V and J genes are TRBV18 and TRBJ2-5, with D maybe TRBD1 (6 bases). V was trimmed by 1 base and J by 4 bases, leaving 13 bases between them. The CDR3 sequence is 15 residues long. Germline V CDR1 and CDR2: KGHSH, LQKENI. The CDR3 DNA reads as TGTGCCAGCTCACCACAGCTGACAGGAGCAGAGACCCAGTACTTC. It is translated as CASSPQLTGAETQYF.

This rearrangement joins TRBV5-1 to TRBJ2-2, with TRBD2 matching 10 bases. The CDR3 sequence is 15 residues long. After removal of 7 bases from V and 7 bases from J, the junction contained 10 bases not matched to a gene. Germline V gene sequence: CDR1 SGHRS, CDR2 YFSETQ. In DNA form, the CDR3 reads TGCGCCAGCCTAATACTAGCGGGGTTCGACGGGGAGCTGTTTTTT. As protein: CASLILAGFDGELFF.

The gene calls are TRBV20-1 and TRBJ2-3; TRBD2 might be the D (6 bases). CDR1 and CDR2 (germline): DFQATT, SNEGSKA (reference sequence). The CDR3 runs 15 residues. V dropped 3 bases and J dropped 2 bases, with 15 bases sitting between them. Here the CDR3 reads CSASDLATATDTQYF. CDR3 nucleotides: TGCAGTGCTAGCGACCTAGCGACCGCCACAGATACGCAGTATTTT.

This clonotype was seen a few times. The genes are TRBV7-8 and TRBJ2-1, with 10 bases identical to TRBD1. The CDR3 has 17 residues. The trim removed 5 bases at V and 4 bases at J, leaving 11 bases unmatched. The V gene's germline CDR1 is SGHVS and CDR2 FQNEAQ. CDR3 residues: CASSPSPRTGGYNEQFF. CDR3 nucleotides: TGTGCCAGCAGCCCCAGCCCAAGGACAGGGGGGTACAATGAGCAGTTCTTC.

With respect to this clonotype: A junction end diverges from the germline sequence, so it may reflect a read error. V and J are TRBV12-3 or TRBV12-4 and TRBJ2-3; 12 bases line up with TRBD2. There are 18 residues in the CDR3. CDR3 residues: CTSSPPLRLAGALGTQYF. The CDR3 bases are TGTACCAGCAGTCCCCCACTTCGACTAGCGGGGGCCCTAGGGACGCAGTATTTT.

This clonotype was detected many times. The rearrangement links TRBV20-1 to TRBJ1-2; possible D gene TRBD1, 5 bases. From germline, CDR1 is DFQATT and CDR2 SNEGSKA (reference sequence). The CDR3 spans 14 residues. Trimming pared 0 bases from V and 3 bases from J, leaving 11 bases between. This CDR3 reads CSARDYGRDYGYTF. In nucleotides, the CDR3 is TGCAGTGCTAGAGATTACGGCAGGGACTATGGCTACACCTTC.

The chain carries TRBV12-3 or TRBV12-4 and TRBJ1-2; 9 bases match TRBD1. The CDR3 length is 17 residues. The V segment lost 6 bases and the J segment 5 bases; nucleotides outside the gene matches: 16. The CDR3: CASSHSLYRTGEYGYTF. The CDR3 bases are TGTGCCAGCAGCCACTCTTTATACCGGACAGGGGAATATGGCTACACCTTC.

The sample holds a few counts of this clonotype. The chain carries TRBV12-3 or TRBV12-4 and TRBJ1-6; the match to TRBD1 covers 7 bases. The trim removed 6 bases at V and 10 bases at J, leaving 9 bases unmatched. The length of the CDR3 is 14 residues. CDR3 in amino acids: CASRVTGSESPLHF. DNA of the CDR3: TGTGCCAGCAGGGTGACAGGGTCGGAATCACCCCTCCACTTT.

The chain couples TRBV20-1 to TRBJ2-3; D gene unclear. The CDR3 is 13 amino acids. Between the trimmed V and J ends, which lost 1 base and 3 bases, there was a span of 8 bases. From germline, CDR1 is DFQATT and CDR2 SNEGSKA (reference sequence). CDR3 bases: TGCAGTGCTAGAGCCCCAGCAACAGATACGCAGTATTTT. Translated, it gives CSARAPATDTQYF.

The chain uses TRBV12-3 or TRBV12-4 and TRBJ2-1; D is possibly TRBD1 or TRBD2 (7 bases each). This CDR3 has 14 amino acids. The V and J ends lost 7 bases and 4 bases respectively, with 14 bases between them. This chain's CDR3 is CASIQGGKYNEQFF. In nucleotides, the CDR3 is TGTGCCAGCATTCAGGGGGGGAAATACAATGAGCAGTTCTTC.

In this sample, this clonotype turned up a few times. V is TRBV9 and J is TRBJ1-4; 9 bases line up with TRBD1. Germline V gene lookup returns CDR1 SGDLS and CDR2 YYNGEE. After removal of 2 bases from V and 12 bases from J, the junction contained 2 bases not matched to a gene. CDR3 length equals 12 residues. The CDR3 DNA follows: TGTGCCAGCAGCGTTACAGGGGGCGAACTGTTTTTT. Translation gives CASSVTGGELFF.